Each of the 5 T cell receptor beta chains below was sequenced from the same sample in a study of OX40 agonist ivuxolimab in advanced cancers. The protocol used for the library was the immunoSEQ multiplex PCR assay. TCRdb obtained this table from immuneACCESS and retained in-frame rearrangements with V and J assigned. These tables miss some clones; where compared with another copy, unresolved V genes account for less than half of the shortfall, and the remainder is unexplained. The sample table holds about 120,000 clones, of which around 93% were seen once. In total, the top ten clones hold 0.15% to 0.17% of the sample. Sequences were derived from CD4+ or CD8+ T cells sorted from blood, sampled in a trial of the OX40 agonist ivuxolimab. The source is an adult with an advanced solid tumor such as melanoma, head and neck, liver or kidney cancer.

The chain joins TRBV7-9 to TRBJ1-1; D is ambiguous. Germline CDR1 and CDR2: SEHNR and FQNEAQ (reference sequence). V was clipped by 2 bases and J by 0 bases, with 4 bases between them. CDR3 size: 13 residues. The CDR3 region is CASSLSLNTEAFF. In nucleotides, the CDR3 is TGTGCCAGCAGCTTAAGCCTGAACACTGAAGCTTTCTTT.

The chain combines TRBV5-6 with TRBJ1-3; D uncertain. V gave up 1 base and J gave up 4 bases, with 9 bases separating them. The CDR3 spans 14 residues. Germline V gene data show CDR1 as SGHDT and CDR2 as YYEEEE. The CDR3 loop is CASSLLQPGNTIYF. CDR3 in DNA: TGTGCCAGCAGCTTGCTTCAGCCGGGAAACACCATATATTTT. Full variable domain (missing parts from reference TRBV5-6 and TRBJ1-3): DAGVTQSPTHLIKTRGQQVTLRCSPKSGHDTVSWYQQALGQGPQFIFQYYEEEERQRGNFPDRFSGHQFPNYSSELNVNALLLGDSALYLCASSLLQPGNTIYFGEGSWLTVV.

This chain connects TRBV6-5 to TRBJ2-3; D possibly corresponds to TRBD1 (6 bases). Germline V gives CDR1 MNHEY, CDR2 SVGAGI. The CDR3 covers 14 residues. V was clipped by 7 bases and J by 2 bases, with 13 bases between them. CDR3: CASNEGVNTDTQYF. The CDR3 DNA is TGTGCCAGCAATGAGGGGGTCAACACAGATACGCAGTATTTT.

This chain's CDR3 is CARSLVAVSNQPQHF. In DNA, the CDR3 is TGTGCCAGAAGCTTAGTAGCGGTGTCAAATCAGCCCCAGCATTTT. The chain joins TRBV7-5 to TRBJ1-5. TRBV7-5 represents a pseudogene. The CDR3 extends over 15 amino acids.

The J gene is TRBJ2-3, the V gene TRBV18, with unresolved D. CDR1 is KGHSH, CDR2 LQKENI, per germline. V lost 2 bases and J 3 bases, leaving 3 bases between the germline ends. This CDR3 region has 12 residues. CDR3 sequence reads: CASSPMTDTQYF. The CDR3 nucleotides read TGTGCCAGCTCACCAATGACAGATACGCAGTATTTT.